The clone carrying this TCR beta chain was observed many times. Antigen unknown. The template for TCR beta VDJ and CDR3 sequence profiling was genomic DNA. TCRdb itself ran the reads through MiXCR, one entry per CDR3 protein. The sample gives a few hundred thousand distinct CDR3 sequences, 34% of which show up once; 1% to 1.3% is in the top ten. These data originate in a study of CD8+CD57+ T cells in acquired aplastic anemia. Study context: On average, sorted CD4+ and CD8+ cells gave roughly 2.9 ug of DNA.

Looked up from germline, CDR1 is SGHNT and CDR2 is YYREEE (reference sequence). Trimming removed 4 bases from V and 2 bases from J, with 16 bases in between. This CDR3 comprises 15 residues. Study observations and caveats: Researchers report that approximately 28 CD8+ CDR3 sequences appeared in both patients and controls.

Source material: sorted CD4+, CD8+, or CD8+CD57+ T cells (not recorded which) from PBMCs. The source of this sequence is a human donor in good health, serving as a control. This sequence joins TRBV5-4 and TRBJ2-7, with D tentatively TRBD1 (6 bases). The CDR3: CASSASGTPAYEQYF. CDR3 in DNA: TGTGCCAGCAGCGCGTCCGGGACACCTGCCTACGAGCAGTACTTC. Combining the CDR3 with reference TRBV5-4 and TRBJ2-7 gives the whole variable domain ETGVTQSPTHLIKTRGQQVTLRCSSQSGHNTVSWYQQALGQGPQFIFQYYREEENGRGNFPPRFSGLQFPNYSSELNVNALELDDSALYLCASSASGTPAYEQYFGPGTRLTVT.